Sequencing of this T cell receptor (beta chain) was carried out in a study of CD8+ T cells in alopecia areata. Study at large: The study gave treated patients oral tofacitinib at 5 to 10 mg twice daily. Broader study findings: Lesional scalp, especially alopecia totalis/universalis, showed higher clonality than normal scalp. Normal skin contains resident alphabeta T cells, and these are also sequenced in scalp samples.

Concerning this clone: Its cognate antigen is unknown.

Isolated RNA was reverse transcribed into cDNA used as the sequencing template. Libraries were prepared by immunoSEQ multiplex PCR; TCRdb keeps only in-frame clonotypes and omits some of them. The sample consists of some 11,000 clones, approximately 59% of them appearing once. As part of sample collection, lesional scalp punch biopsies and peripheral blood were taken from alopecia areata patients. The V end was cut by 2 bases, the J end by 5 bases, with 8 bases between. The CDR3 extends over 13 amino acids. Germline V CDR1 and CDR2: MNHNS, SASEGT. V usage is TRBV6-1 and J usage is TRBJ2-3; TRBD2 might be the D (6 bases). The clonotype was recovered from a human donor with alopecia areata. The specimen was skin, collected at week 0. The CDR3: CASSERTKDTQYF. The CDR3 DNA reads as TGTGCCAGCAGTGAAAGGACTAAAGATACGCAGTATTTT.